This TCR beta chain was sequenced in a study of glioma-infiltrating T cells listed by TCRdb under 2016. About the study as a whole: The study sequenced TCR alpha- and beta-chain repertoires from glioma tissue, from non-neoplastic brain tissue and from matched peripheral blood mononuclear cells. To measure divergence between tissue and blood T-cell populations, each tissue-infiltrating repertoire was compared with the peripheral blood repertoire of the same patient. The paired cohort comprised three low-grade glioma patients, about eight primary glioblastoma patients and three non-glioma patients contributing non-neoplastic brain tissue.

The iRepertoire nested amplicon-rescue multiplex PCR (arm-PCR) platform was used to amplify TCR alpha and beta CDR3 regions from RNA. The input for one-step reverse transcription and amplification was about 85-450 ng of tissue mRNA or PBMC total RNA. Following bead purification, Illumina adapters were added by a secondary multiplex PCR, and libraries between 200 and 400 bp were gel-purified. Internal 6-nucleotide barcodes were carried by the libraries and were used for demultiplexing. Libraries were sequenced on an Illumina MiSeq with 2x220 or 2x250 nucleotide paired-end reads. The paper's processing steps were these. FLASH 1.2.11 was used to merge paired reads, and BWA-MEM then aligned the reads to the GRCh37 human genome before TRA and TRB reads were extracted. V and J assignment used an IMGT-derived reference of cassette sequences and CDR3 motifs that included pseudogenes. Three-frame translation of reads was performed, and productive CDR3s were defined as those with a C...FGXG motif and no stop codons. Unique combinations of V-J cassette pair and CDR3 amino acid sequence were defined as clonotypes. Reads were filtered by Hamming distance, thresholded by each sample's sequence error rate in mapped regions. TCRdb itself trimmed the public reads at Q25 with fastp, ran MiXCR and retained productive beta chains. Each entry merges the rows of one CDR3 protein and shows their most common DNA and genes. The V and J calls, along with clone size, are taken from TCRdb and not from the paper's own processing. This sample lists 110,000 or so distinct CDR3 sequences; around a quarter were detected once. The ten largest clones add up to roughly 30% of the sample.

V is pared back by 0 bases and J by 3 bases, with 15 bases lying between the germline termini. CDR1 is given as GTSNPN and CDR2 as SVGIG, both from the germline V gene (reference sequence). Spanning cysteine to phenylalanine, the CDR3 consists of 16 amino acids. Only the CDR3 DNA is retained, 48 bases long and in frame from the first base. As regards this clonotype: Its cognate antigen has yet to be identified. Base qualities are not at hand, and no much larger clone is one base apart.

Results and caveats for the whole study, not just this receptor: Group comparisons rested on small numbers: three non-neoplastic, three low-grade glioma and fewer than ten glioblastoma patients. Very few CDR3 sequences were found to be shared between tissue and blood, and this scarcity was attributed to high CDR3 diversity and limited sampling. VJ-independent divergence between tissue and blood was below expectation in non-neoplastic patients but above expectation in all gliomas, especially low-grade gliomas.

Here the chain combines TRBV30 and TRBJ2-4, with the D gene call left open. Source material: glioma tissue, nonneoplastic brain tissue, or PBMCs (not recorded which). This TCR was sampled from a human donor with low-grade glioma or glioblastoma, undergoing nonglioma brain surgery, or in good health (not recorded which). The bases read TGTGCCTGGAGTGTAGAATTGGTGGAAGGCAAAAACATTCAGTACTTC. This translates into CAWSVELVEGKNIQYF.